This T cell receptor (beta chain) was identified during a study of T cells in Graves' hyperthyroidism and ophthalmopathy. This clonotype has more than one count but fewer than ten. The germline CDR1 and CDR2 sequences are MGHRA and YSYEKL. Trimming removed 3 bases at V and 2 bases at J, with 10 bases between. The CDR3 totals 14 residues. Authors of the study amplified TCR beta CDR3 regions from RNA transcripts. RT-PCR in the first round (using the HTBI primer set) targeted the TCR CDR3. TCRdb recomputed calls from the multiplex PCR reads with MiXCR, one row per CDR3 protein. The sample comprises approximately 520,000 distinct CDR3 sequences, roughly 20% of which are singletons, and 26% rests with the top ten.

The sequence derives from a man between 18 and 35 years old with Graves' hyperthyroidism. This sequence joins TRBV4-1 and TRBJ2-5, with a tentative D call TRBD1 (6 bases). The sequencing sample was made of blood. The CDR3 here is CASSHSDSQETQYF. In DNA, the CDR3 is TGCGCCAGCAGCCACTCGGACAGTCAAGAGACCCAGTACTTC.